Sequencing of this TCR beta chain was carried out in a study of human CD8 memory T cell subsets. Whole-study results and caveats: Among T cell receptor chains, only the beta chains were sequenced in this study.

On this clonotype: As yet, its antigen is unknown.

Healthy donors' buffy coats yielded the PBMC. Making the TCR beta libraries relied on UMI-labeled 5' RACE. Original processing notes: Functional CDR3 beta clonotype counts ranged from about 2,900 to 20,000 in each TCR beta library. TCRdb re-called the 5' RACE reads; every CDR3 protein appears as one record, without DNA. The V and J calls reflect TCRdb's pipeline rather than the authors' work. The table gives 9,500 to 12,000 distinct CDR3 sequences; the top ten clones make up roughly a sixth of it. CDR3 size: 16 residues. Germline V CDR1 and CDR2: GTSNPN, SVGIG (reference sequence). The sample was CD8+ T cells from PBMCs. This TCR was sampled from a human donor in good health. V and J are TRBV30 and TRBJ2-3; the TCRdb call, TRBD2, lacks DNA for checking. The chain's CDR3 is CAWSDQAGGITDTQYF.